This TCR beta chain appears in the sequencing data of a study of T cell responses to AZD1222 COVID-19 vaccine (dated by TCRdb to about 2021). For context, the study as a whole: Because spike-specific TCR depth and breadth did not differ between the two schedules, AZD1222 recipients who got a second dose at roughly 4 weeks were pooled with those who got a second dose at roughly 12 weeks. Trial participants were enrolled by age into 18-55, 56-69 and 70-plus year subgroups, with around 150, 28 and 57 TCR-sequenced participants respectively. TCR sequencing was performed for about 250 trial participants, of whom around 200 were given two doses of AZD1222 and some 25 were given two doses of MenACWY control vaccine.

The CDR3 regions of human TCRbeta chains were analyzed by immunosequencing. Turning to the authors' computational methods: Repertoire TCRs were checked for matches against a reference library of SARS-CoV-2-specific TCRs that had been generated using the MIRA antigen-specificity platform. Breadth meant the fraction of unique TCRs that were SARS-CoV-2-associated, whereas depth meant the fraction of total T cells that were SARS-CoV-2-associated. Using the MIRA data, each spike-specific TCR was mapped to the spike region that the TCR reacts to and placed in a CD4 or CD8 class. Log10-transformed breadth and depth values were compared by one-way ANOVA with Sidak's multiple comparisons tests. TCRdb stores this immuneACCESS table with in-frame sequences only. Part of the clones is absent; in the studies checked, under half of the shortfall reflects unresolved V genes, and no reason is known for the rest. V, J and clone size were drawn from that table, and D and trimming were deduced from the DNA. For this sample there are about 99,000 clones; approximately 88% appear just once. The ten top clones hold 20% to 25% of the sample.

Here is what the overall study found, with its caveats: Conclusions about previously exposed vaccinees are limited because only a handful of AZD1222 recipients were SARS-CoV-2 seropositive at baseline. Participants were mostly white British, with more females than males. The authors suggested clonal diversity may have been underestimated. The whole spike protein was spanned by vaccine-associated CD4 TCRs, and dominant responses were seen in regions 160-218 and 743-854. No day 14 peak-response samples were available, so repertoires were characterized only after the peak T cell response. Reportedly, almost half of the unique spike-specific TCRs recognized epitopes lying outside the regions that are mutated in the B.1.351 and B.1.1.7 variants. After two AZD1222 doses, spike-specific TCR breadth and depth were significantly higher than at day 0 and than in MenACWY recipients. In the small 56-69-year group, the increase in depth fell short of significance, most likely because of low power.

On this clone itself: Its antigen remains undetermined. Qualities for individual bases were not recorded, and no much larger clone is one base off.

There are 15 amino acids in the CDR3, from cysteine to phenylalanine inclusive. The only DNA kept is the CDR3, 45 bases in frame from the first base. Per the germline V gene, MNHEY is the CDR1 and SVGAGI is the CDR2. Deletion took 5 bases off V and 0 bases off J, with a span of 11 bases between the germline ends. The time point tag for this specimen amounts to: baseline before first vaccination. Samples from vaccinated people were obtained from the UK trials COV001 and COV002, which included a single-blind randomized controlled phase 2/3 trial of AZD1222 (ChAdOx1 nCoV-19) in healthy adults. For TCRbeta chain sequencing, PBMC samples were collected from trial participants at day 0 and at day 28 after the second dose.

The receptor chain draws on TRBV6-5 and TRBJ1-3, with the D gene too uncertain to name. The sequencing here drew on peripheral blood, taken on day 0 of AZD1222 vaccination. This clonotype originated in an adult in good health. The CDR3 has the sequence CASSLGDYSGNTIYF. The DNA sequence reads TGTGCCAGCAGTCTGGGAGATTACTCTGGAAACACCATATATTTT.